A single sample is the source of the 4 T cell receptor beta chains below, sequenced in a study of molecular identifiers for immune sequencing clone quantification. One entry per CDR3 protein results from TCRdb running MiXCR on the PCR reads. The sample lists roughly 320,000 distinct CDR3 sequences, 24% occurring once. Source material: naive CD8+ T cells from blood, with Jurkat cell RNA spiked in. As for subset: FACS-sorted CD8+CD4-CCR7+CD45RA+ naive T cells. Receptor source: a human donor in good health. Some libraries in this study had Jurkat cell RNA spiked in.

This clonotype was observed many times. V is TRBV12-3 or TRBV12-4 and J is TRBJ2-2; 8 nucleotides line up with TRBD1. Trimming cost V 1 base and J 7 bases; bases outside gene matches: 8. There are 16 residues in the CDR3. The CDR3 DNA follows: TGTGCCAGCAGTTTAGAGGCCAGGGGGCAGGGCGGGGAGCTGTTTTTT. The encoded protein is CASSLEARGQGGELFF.

J is TRBJ1-3 and V is TRBV3-1; TRBD1 might be the D (5 bases). This CDR3 spans 19 amino acids. Germline V lookup: CDR1 LGHDT, CDR2 YNNKEL (reference sequence). The V gene lost 4 bases and the J gene lost 8 bases, with 30 bases spanning the gap. The CDR3, as DNA: TGTGCCAGCAGCCCCCGTGGGGACCCGGGACCGGCCGTCGGAGACACCATATATTTT. As protein: CASSPRGDPGPAVGDTIYF.

This clonotype was counted at least ten times. The chain joins TRBV7-9 to TRBJ2-3; TRBD1 agrees at 12 bases. The CDR3 has 19 amino acids. The junction had 12 bases not matched to a gene; V was cut back by 3 bases and J by 2 bases. Germline-derived CDR1 and CDR2 are SEHNR and FQNEAQ (reference sequence). The CDR3 spells CASSFFDRGQGAFTDTQYF. The CDR3 DNA sequence: TGTGCCAGCAGCTTCTTTGATCGGGGACAGGGGGCATTCACAGATACGCAGTATTTT.

About this clonotype: A read error may be the cause here, since a much bigger clone is one base away. J is TRBJ2-2 and V is TRBV14; D is undetermined. Looked up from germline, CDR1 is SGHDN and CDR2 is FVKESK. This CDR3 has 13 amino acids. The V end lost 1 base, the J end lost 8 bases, and 8 bases lay between the germline ends. This chain's CDR3 is CASSQAWGGELFF. Here the CDR3 DNA reads TGTGCCAGCAGCCAAGCGTGGGGAGGGGAGCTGTTTTTT. The full variable domain, in which reference TRBV14 and TRBJ2-2 provide the parts outside the CDR3, is EAGVTQFPSHSVIEKGQTVTLRCDPISGHDNLYWYRRVMGKEIKFLLHFVKESKQDESGMPNNRFLAERTGGTYSTLKVQPAELEDSGVYFCASSQAWGGELFFGEGSRLTVL.